Each of the 20 T cell receptor beta chains below was sequenced from the same sample in a study of technical replicates of blood from a few donors. Clones were read by immunoSEQ multiplex PCR, and TCRdb kept only the in-frame ones, dropping some. The sample has about 83,000 clones; roughly 90% are singletons. The sequenced material came from T cells isolated from PBMCs. Every receptor here comes from a human donor in good health.

The chain links TRBV28 to TRBJ1-2; D gene ambiguous. Germline values: CDR1 MDHEN, CDR2 SYDVKM. Between the trimmed V and J ends, which lost 6 bases and 1 base, there was a span of 9 bases. The CDR3 is made up of 13 amino acids. The CDR3 region has the DNA TGTGCCAGCAGGTGGGAGCTTAACTATGGCTACACCTTC. Protein: CASRWELNYGYTF.

The genes are TRBV7-2 and TRBJ2-1; tentatively, D is TRBD2 (5 bases). The V end was cut by 2 bases, the J end by 8 bases, with 19 bases between. The CDR3 loop spans 16 amino acids. Germline CDR1 is SGHTA and CDR2 is FQGNSA. DNA for the CDR3: TGTGCCAGCAGCTTAAGCGTGGGAGCCGGTCAAGATGAGCAGTTCTTC. Its protein is CASSLSVGAGQDEQFF.

The genes are TRBV6-6 and TRBJ1-1; no reliable D call. The CDR3 is 11 amino acids. From germline, CDR1 is MNHNY and CDR2 SVGAGI (reference sequence). V was shortened by 6 bases and J by 8 bases, with 10 bases between the two germline ends. The CDR3 DNA reads TGTGCCAGCAGCTCTACAGTAGAAGCTTTCTTT. Encoded protein: CASSSTVEAFF.

The chain recombines TRBV5-1 with TRBJ1-1; D is uncertain. V shed 4 bases and J shed 4 bases, with 14 bases lying between them. There are 14 residues in the CDR3. CDR1 and CDR2 (germline): SGHRS, YFSETQ. CDR3 amino acids: CASSGREGTTEAFF. The CDR3 DNA reads as TGCGCCAGCAGCGGGAGGGAGGGTACCACTGAAGCTTTCTTT.

The chain is built from TRBV27 and TRBJ2-7; 10 positions agree with TRBD2. V shed 5 bases, J shed 5 bases, and the junction held 6 bases outside the gene matches. The CDR3 is 14 residues long. Per the germline V gene, CDR1 is MNHEY and CDR2 is SMNVEV (reference sequence). The CDR3 protein is CASSTLAGDDEQYF. Here the CDR3 DNA reads TGTGCCAGCAGTACGCTAGCGGGAGATGACGAGCAGTACTTC.

The chain joins TRBV4-1 to TRBJ1-1; 9 positions agree with TRBD1. Looked up from germline, CDR1 is MGHRA and CDR2 is YSYEKL. The CDR3 is 17 amino acids. The junction had 8 bases not matched to a gene; V was cut back by 3 bases and J by 0 bases. The CDR3 loop reads CASSHGTGRILNTEAFF. In nucleotides, the CDR3 is TGCGCCAGCAGCCATGGGACAGGGAGAATCTTGAACACTGAAGCTTTCTTT.

The V gene is TRBV10-2, the J gene TRBJ1-2, with 9 nucleotides matching TRBD1. From germline, CDR1 is WSHSY and CDR2 SAAADI. The CDR3 has 17 residues. Trimming cost V 0 bases and J 4 bases; bases outside gene matches: 9. The CDR3 DNA follows: TGCGCCAGCAGTGAGTCGTTCTCCGGGACAGGGACCTATGGCTACACCTTC. It is translated as CASSESFSGTGTYGYTF.

The J gene is TRBJ2-3, the V gene TRBV5-6, with D possibly matching TRBD2 (6 bases). Germline V gene lookup returns CDR1 SGHDT and CDR2 YYEEEE. Trimming removed 4 bases at V and 1 base at J, with 16 bases between. The CDR3 runs to 16 residues. CDR3 in DNA: TGTGCCAGCAGCGCCTACGGGGGAGCGGGCACAGATACGCAGTATTTT. Residues: CASSAYGGAGTDTQYF. The whole variable domain, remainder taken from reference TRBV5-6 and TRBJ2-3, is DAGVTQSPTHLIKTRGQQVTLRCSPKSGHDTVSWYQQALGQGPQFIFQYYEEEERQRGNFPDRFSGHQFPNYSSELNVNALLLGDSALYLCASSAYGGAGTDTQYFGPGTRLTVL.

The genes are TRBV10-1 and TRBJ2-3; 8 bases align to TRBD2. The germline V gene encodes CDR1 WNHNN and CDR2 SYGVQD (reference sequence). V shed 3 bases and J 0 bases; nucleotides not matched to a gene: 2. The CDR3 runs 15 residues. CDR3 sequence: CASSETSGSTDTQYF. The CDR3 coding sequence is TGCGCCAGCAGTGAAACTAGCGGAAGCACAGATACGCAGTATTTT.

The chain couples TRBV10-1 to TRBJ2-2; a possible D gene is TRBD2 (6 bases). CDR3 length: 14 amino acids. V gave up 4 bases and J gave up 1 base, with 7 bases separating them. CDR1 is WNHNN and CDR2 is SYGVQD in the germline V gene (reference sequence). The chain's CDR3 is CASSAGENTGELFF. The CDR3 DNA is TGCGCCAGCAGTGCGGGGGAGAACACCGGGGAGCTGTTTTTT.

A few counts support this clone. The chain combines TRBV7-8 with TRBJ1-1; D is uncertain. The CDR3 consists of 14 residues. In germline, CDR1 is SGHVS, CDR2 FQNEAQ. V was shortened by 3 bases and J by 2 bases, with 10 bases between the two germline ends. The CDR3 DNA reads as TGTGCCAGCAGCTTGGTTGGTAGCAACACTGAAGCTTTCTTT. This sequence encodes CASSLVGSNTEAFF.

The chain carries TRBV9 and TRBJ1-3; D might be TRBD1 (6 bases). CDR3 size: 13 residues. Germline assignment: CDR1 SGDLS and CDR2 YYNGEE. Trimming took off 4 bases at V and 4 bases at J, with 9 bases between the two ends. CDR3 sequence (DNA): TGTGCCAGCAGCCCCCAGGGGGGAAACACCATATATTTT. This sequence encodes CASSPQGGNTIYF. Looking up the rest from reference TRBV9 and TRBJ1-3 gives the full variable domain: DSGVTQTPKHLITATGQRVTLRCSPRSGDLSVYWYQQSLDQGLQFLIQYYNGEERAKGNILERFSAQQFPDLHSELNLSSLELGDSALYFCASSPQGGNTIYFGEGSWLTVV.

This clone was seen a single time. The chain links TRBV18 to TRBJ1-1; the D gene is possibly TRBD1 (6 bases). The germline CDR1 and CDR2 sequences are KGHSH and LQKENI. Trimming cost V 4 bases and J 0 bases, with 12 bases left between them. The CDR3 is 15 residues long. The CDR3 DNA is TGTGCCAGCTCACTCGGGAGGGGGATGAACACTGAAGCTTTCTTT. Translated, it gives CASSLGRGMNTEAFF.

The chain couples TRBV7-8 to TRBJ1-4, with 7 bases identical to TRBD1. V lost 4 bases to trimming and J lost 8 bases; unmatched junction nucleotides: 7. The CDR3 is 14 amino acids. Germline CDR1 SGHVS, CDR2 FQNEAQ. The CDR3 DNA reads as TGTGCCAGCAGCTACAGGGGAGATAGGGAAAAACTGTTTTTT. As protein: CASSYRGDREKLFF.

V is TRBV10-3 and J is TRBJ1-1; no clear D. In germline, CDR1 is ENHRY, CDR2 SYGVKD. V dropped 3 bases and J dropped 1 base, with 9 bases sitting between them. This CDR3 has 14 amino acids. The CDR3 is CAISEEAGNTEAFF. The CDR3 nucleotides are TGTGCCATCAGTGAAGAAGCGGGGAACACTGAAGCTTTCTTT.

The gene calls are TRBV6-6 and TRBJ2-5; D remains ambiguous. Germline CDR1 MNHNY, CDR2 SVGAGI (reference sequence). V lost 8 bases to trimming and J lost 2 bases, with 9 bases between them. This CDR3 region has 12 residues. Here the CDR3 DNA reads TGTGCCAGCGGTGCAGATCAAGAGACCCAGTACTTC. It codes for CASGADQETQYF.

The rearrangement joins TRBV5-1 to TRBJ1-2, with a weak D call TRBD1 (5 bases). V lost 4 bases and J lost 3, with 13 bases in between. CDR1 and CDR2 from the germline V gene are SGHRS and YFSETQ. The CDR3 loop spans 14 amino acids. CDR3 amino acids: CASSLGAGHYGYTF. CDR3 sequence (DNA): TGCGCCAGCAGCCTAGGAGCAGGGCACTATGGCTACACCTTC.

V is TRBV6-1 and J is TRBJ2-4, with D hard to call. V lost 0 bases to trimming and J lost 0 bases, with 6 bases between them. CDR3 length: 15 amino acids. CDR1 is MNHNS, CDR2 SASEGT, per germline. The CDR3 reads CASSEAELAKNIQYF. The CDR3, as DNA: TGTGCCAGCAGTGAAGCTGAGTTAGCCAAAAACATTCAGTACTTC.

This clone has a handful of counts. The chain couples TRBV19 to TRBJ2-1; 7 nucleotides agree with TRBD2. The CDR3 totals 14 residues. The V gene's germline CDR1 is LNHDA and CDR2 SQIVND (reference sequence). V was pared by 9 bases and J by 6 bases, with 11 bases of the junction left unmatched. Here the CDR3 DNA reads TGTGCCAGCTCCTTGGGAGGGCTACTCAATGAGCAGTTCTTC. It is translated as CASSLGGLLNEQFF.

The chain is built from TRBV19 and TRBJ1-1, with 8 bases identical to TRBD1. Per germline, CDR1 LNHDA and CDR2 SQIVND (reference sequence). The CDR3 contains 15 residues. V lost 5 bases, J lost 1 base, and 6 bases stayed unmatched. The CDR3 bases are TGTGCCAGTAGTTATCCCAGGGGGCAGAACACTGAAGCTTTCTTT. Translated, it gives CASSYPRGQNTEAFF. Combining the CDR3 with reference TRBV19 and TRBJ1-1 gives the whole variable domain DGGITQSPKYLFRKEGQNVTLSCEQNLNHDAMYWYRQDPGQGLRLIYYSQIVNDFQKGDIAEGYSVSREKKESFPLTVTSAQKNPTAFYLCASSYPRGQNTEAFFGQGTRLTVV.